This T cell receptor beta chain was sequenced during a study of stem cell transplantation in POMP-related autoinflammatory disease. Study summary: Hypothesis: faulty thymoproteasomes impair CD8+ T-cell selection, skewing TRB repertoires. Study conclusions and caveats: Fewer unique TRB V-J gene pairings were identified in patients with PRAID. A trend toward lower repertoire diversity and greater clonality appeared in every analyzed T-cell subset of PRAID patients.

Trimming cost V 1 base and J 2 bases; bases outside gene matches: 14. CDR1 KGHSH and CDR2 LQKENI come from the germline V gene. The CDR3 is made up of 18 amino acids. TCRdb keeps only in-frame clones here, not all; method: immunoSEQ multiplex PCR. The sample lists about 6,900 clones, roughly four fifths occurring once. Note on this clone: Its target is unknown.

The receptor was derived from a human donor in good health. The rearrangement joins TRBV18 to TRBJ2-7; 7 bases agree with TRBD1. Sequencing input: a CXCR5-defined cell subset from PBMCs. The CDR3 loop is CASSPLFSTGPQAYEQYF. The CDR3 region has the DNA TGTGCCAGCTCACCACTCTTTTCGACAGGGCCCCAGGCCTACGAGCAGTACTTC. Supplemented by reference TRBV18 and TRBJ2-7, the full variable domain reads NAGVMQNPRHLVRRRGQEARLRCSPMKGHSHVYWYRQLPEEGLKFMVYLQKENIIDESGMPKERFSAEFPKEGPSILRIQQVVRGDSAAYFCASSPLFSTGPQAYEQYFGPGTRLTVT.